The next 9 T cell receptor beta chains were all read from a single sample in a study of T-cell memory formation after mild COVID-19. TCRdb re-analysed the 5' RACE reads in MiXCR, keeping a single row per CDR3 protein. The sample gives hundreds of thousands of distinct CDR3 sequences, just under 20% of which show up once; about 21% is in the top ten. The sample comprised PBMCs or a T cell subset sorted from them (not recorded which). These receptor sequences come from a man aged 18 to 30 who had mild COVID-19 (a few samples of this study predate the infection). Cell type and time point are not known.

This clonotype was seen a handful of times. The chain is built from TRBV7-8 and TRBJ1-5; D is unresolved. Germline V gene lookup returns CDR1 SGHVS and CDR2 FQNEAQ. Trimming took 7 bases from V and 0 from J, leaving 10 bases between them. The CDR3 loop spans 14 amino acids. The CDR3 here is CASTTAYSNQPQHF. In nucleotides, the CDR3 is TGTGCCAGCACCACAGCTTATAGCAATCAGCCCCAGCATTTT.

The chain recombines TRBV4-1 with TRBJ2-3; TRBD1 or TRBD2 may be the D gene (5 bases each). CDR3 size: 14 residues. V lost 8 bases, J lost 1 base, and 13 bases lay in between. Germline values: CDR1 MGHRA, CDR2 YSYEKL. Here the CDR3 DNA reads TGCGCCAGCTCCCGGGACCTTCGCACAGATACGCAGTATTTT. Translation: CASSRDLRTDTQYF.

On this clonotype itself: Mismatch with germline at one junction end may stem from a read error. The CDR3 DNA sequence: TGTGCTAGCAGCTTCAAAGGGGCTCCCGGGGAGCTGTTTTTT. This gives the protein CASSFKGAPGELFF. The chain is built from TRBV7-7 and TRBJ2-2; maybe TRBD1 (5 bases). Germline assignment: CDR1 SSHAT and CDR2 FNYEAQ (reference sequence). The CDR3 consists of 14 residues.

CDR3 DNA: TGCGCCAGCAGCCAAGATTACAGAAATTCACCCCTCCACTTT. Its protein product is CASSQDYRNSPLHF. The J gene is TRBJ1-6, the V gene TRBV4-3; D gene uncertain. The CDR3 consists of 14 residues. In germline, CDR1 is LGHNA, CDR2 YSLEER. Trimming took off 0 bases at V and 7 bases at J, with 7 bases between the two ends.

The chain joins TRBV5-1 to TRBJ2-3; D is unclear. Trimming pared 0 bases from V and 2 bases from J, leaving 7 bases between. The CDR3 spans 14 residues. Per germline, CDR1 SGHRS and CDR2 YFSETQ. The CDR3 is CASSLVRYTDTQYF. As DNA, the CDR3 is TGCGCCAGCAGCTTGGTTCGGTACACAGATACGCAGTATTTT.

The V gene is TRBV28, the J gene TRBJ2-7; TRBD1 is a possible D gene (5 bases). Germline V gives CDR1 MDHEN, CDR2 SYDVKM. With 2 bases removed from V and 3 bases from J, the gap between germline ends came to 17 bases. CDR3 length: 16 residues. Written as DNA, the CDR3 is TGTGCCAGCAGTTTACGTACGCCGACAGAAAACTACGAGCAGTACGTC. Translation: CASSLRTPTENYEQYV.

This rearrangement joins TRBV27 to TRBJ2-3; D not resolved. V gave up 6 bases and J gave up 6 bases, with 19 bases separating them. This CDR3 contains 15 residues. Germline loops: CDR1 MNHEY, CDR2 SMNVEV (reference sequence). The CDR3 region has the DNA TGTGCCAGCAGACTCGCCCCTAGATTGAGGGATACGCAGTATTTT. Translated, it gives CASRLAPRLRDTQYF.

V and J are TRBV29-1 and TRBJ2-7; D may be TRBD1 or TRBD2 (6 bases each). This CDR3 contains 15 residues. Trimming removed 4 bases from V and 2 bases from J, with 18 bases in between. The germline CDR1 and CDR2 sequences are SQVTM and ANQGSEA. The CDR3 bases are TGCAGCGTTGGTTTTTCAATTAGGGGGGCCTACGAGCAGTACTTC. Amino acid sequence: CSVGFSIRGAYEQYF.

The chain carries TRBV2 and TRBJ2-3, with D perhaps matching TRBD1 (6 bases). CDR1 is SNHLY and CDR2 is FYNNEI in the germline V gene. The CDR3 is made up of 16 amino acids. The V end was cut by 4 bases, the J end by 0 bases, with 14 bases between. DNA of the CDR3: TGTGCCAGCAGTGGACCCAGGGGTGCAAGCACAGATACGCAGTATTTT. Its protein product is CASSGPRGASTDTQYF. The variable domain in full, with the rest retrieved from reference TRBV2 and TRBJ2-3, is EPEVTQTPSHQVTQMGQEVILRCVPISNHLYFYWYRQILGQKVEFLVSFYNNEISEKSEIFDDQFSVERPDGSNFTLKIRSTKLEDSAMYFCASSGPRGASTDTQYFGPGTRLTVL.